Presented here are 18 T cell receptor beta chains from one specimen sequenced in a study of blood T cell repertoires in COVID-19. Assay: immunoSEQ multiplex PCR; the TCRdb copy retains only in-frame clones and omits some. Of around 270,000 clones listed, around nine tenths are singletons. Sequenced input: peripheral blood. Receptors were obtained from a woman aged 55-69 years with COVID-19, enrolled during active disease.

V is TRBV5-4 and J is TRBJ2-5; D is unclear. Trimming removed 0 bases at V and 2 bases at J, with 8 bases between. This CDR3 comprises 14 residues. In germline, CDR1 is SGHNT, CDR2 YYREEE (reference sequence). The CDR3 coding sequence is TGTGCCAGCAGCTTGGGGGCGAGACAAGAGACCCAGTACTTC. It encodes CASSLGARQETQYF.

A single count supports this clone. The chain is built from TRBV29-1 and TRBJ2-7; D may be TRBD1 (8 bases). The germline V gene encodes CDR1 SQVTM and CDR2 ANQGSEA. This CDR3 region has 13 residues. V lost 7 bases to trimming and J lost 7 bases, with 20 bases between them. This chain's CDR3 is CSAREGQVGEQYF. As DNA, the CDR3 is TGCAGCGCGAGGGAGGGACAGGTTGGGGAGCAGTACTTC.

The CDR3 protein is CASSYRESNTGELFF. CDR3 in DNA: TGCGCCAGCAGCTATAGGGAGTCGAACACCGGGGAGCTGTTTTTT. The chain recombines TRBV5-1 with TRBJ2-2; D is possibly TRBD2 (5 bases). Germline loops: CDR1 SGHRS, CDR2 YFSETQ. This CDR3 is built from 15 residues. The V end was cut by 3 bases, the J end by 0 bases, with 9 bases between.

The genes are TRBV5-1 and TRBJ2-7; TRBD2 matches 10 bases. This CDR3 spans 15 amino acids. Germline assignment: CDR1 SGHRS and CDR2 YFSETQ. The trim removed 4 bases at V and 3 bases at J, leaving 7 bases unmatched. The CDR3 DNA reads as TGCGCCAGCAGCCCAAAGCGGGAGGGCGGCTACGAGCAGTACTTC. Protein product: CASSPKREGGYEQYF.

This clone was seen a single time. The chain combines TRBV18 with TRBJ1-2, with TRBD1 matching 8 bases. With 2 bases clipped from V and 0 bases from J, the junction kept 5 bases outside the gene matches. The CDR3 is 16 amino acids. Germline V gene lookup returns CDR1 KGHSH and CDR2 LQKENI. Written as DNA, the CDR3 is TGTGCCAGCTCACCAGGACAGGGCCCGACTAACTATGGCTACACCTTC. Translating gives CASSPGQGPTNYGYTF.

The J gene is TRBJ1-6, the V gene TRBV4-3, with D possibly being TRBD1 (5 bases). The CDR3 consists of 16 residues. The germline V gene encodes CDR1 LGHNA and CDR2 YSLEER. Deletions cut 0 bases from V and 10 bases from J, with 16 bases between. CDR3 region: CASSQEIGRVDSPLHF. DNA for the CDR3: TGCGCCAGCAGCCAAGAGATCGGCAGGGTAGACTCACCCCTCCACTTT.

This clone was recorded a few times. V and J are TRBV14 and TRBJ1-3; D is undetermined. Germline CDR1 is SGHDN and CDR2 is FVKESK. V was pared by 0 bases and J by 3 bases, with 15 bases between. The CDR3 length is 17 residues. CDR3 residues: CASSQDRWSGSGNTIYF. The CDR3 nucleotides read TGTGCCAGCAGCCAAGATCGGTGGTCGGGGAGTGGAAACACCATATATTTT.

CDR3 amino acids: CASSLDHGGRSTGELFF. The CDR3 nucleotides are TGTGCCAGCAGCTTAGATCATGGCGGGAGGTCTACCGGGGAGCTGTTTTTT. V gene TRBV11-3 combines with J gene TRBJ2-2; 8 nucleotides agree with TRBD2. The germline V gene encodes CDR1 SGHNT and CDR2 YENEEA. With V trimmed by 0 bases and J by 5 bases, 8 bases remained unmatched. The CDR3 has 17 residues.

This clone has a single count. This rearrangement joins TRBV28 to TRBJ2-3, with D unclear. Germline V gene lookup returns CDR1 MDHEN and CDR2 SYDVKM. The CDR3 is made up of 11 amino acids. V lost 7 bases and J 6 bases, leaving 8 bases between the germline ends. This CDR3 reads CASTQVDTQYF. CDR3 bases: TGTGCCAGCACCCAGGTTGATACGCAGTATTTT.

This chain uses TRBV2 with TRBJ1-2; D uncertain. V was trimmed by 1 base and J by 7 bases, leaving 10 bases between them. The germline CDR1 and CDR2 sequences are SNHLY and FYNNEI. The CDR3 length is 13 residues. The DNA of the CDR3 is TGTGCCAGCAGTGAAGGGCAGTCAATTGGCTACACCTTC. Translation: CASSEGQSIGYTF.

The V and J genes are TRBV18 and TRBJ1-6; D is ambiguous. Germline values: CDR1 KGHSH, CDR2 LQKENI. This CDR3 contains 14 residues. V lost 1 base and J 7 bases, leaving 8 bases between the germline ends. The CDR3 DNA sequence: TGTGCCAGCTCACCACGGGAGCAAAATTCACCCCTCCACTTT. Translation: CASSPREQNSPLHF.

V is TRBV6-5 and J is TRBJ1-1; D not resolved. The CDR3 contains 13 residues. Germline CDR1 and CDR2: MNHEY and SVGAGI. Trimming stripped 8 bases from V and 1 base from J, with 11 bases between. The DNA for the CDR3 is TGTGCCAGCGGGAGGGCGGGGAACACTGAAGCTTTCTTT. This gives the protein CASGRAGNTEAFF.

The chain couples TRBV11-3 to TRBJ2-2, with D possibly being TRBD1 (6 bases). With 2 bases removed from V and 0 bases from J, the gap between germline ends came to 10 bases. This CDR3 contains 16 residues. CDR1 SGHNT and CDR2 YENEEA come from the germline V gene. The CDR3 DNA reads TGTGCCAGCAGCTTACCAGGGGTCGCGAACACCGGGGAGCTGTTTTTT. Translated: CASSLPGVANTGELFF. Using reference TRBV11-3 and TRBJ2-2 for the parts outside the CDR3, the full variable domain is EAGVVQSPRYKIIEKKQPVAFWCNPISGHNTLYWYLQNLGQGPELLIRYENEEAVDDSQLPKDRFSAERLKGVDSTLKIQPAELGDSAVYLCASSLPGVANTGELFFGEGSRLTVL.

The chain has TRBV28 and TRBJ1-2; TRBD1 is a possible D gene (5 bases). Germline V CDR1 and CDR2: MDHEN, SYDVKM. The ends were cut back, 3 bases at V and 6 bases at J, with 8 bases in the middle. CDR3 size: 12 residues. The CDR3: CASSLSQDGYTF. In DNA, the CDR3 is TGTGCCAGCAGTTTGTCACAGGATGGCTACACCTTC.

CDR3 in DNA: TGTGCCAGTAGTACCCGACTCCGGGGACTTGAAGAGACCCAGTACTTC. This codes for CASSTRLRGLEETQYF. The V call is TRBV19, the J call TRBJ2-5; maybe TRBD2 (6 bases). The V gene's germline CDR1 is LNHDA and CDR2 SQIVND (reference sequence). The CDR3 runs 16 residues. Between the trimmed V and J ends, which lost 4 bases and 3 bases, there was a span of 18 bases.

The chain carries TRBV11-2 and TRBJ1-4; tentatively, D is TRBD1 (6 bases). This CDR3 is built from 15 residues. Trimming removed 1 base at V and 7 bases at J, with 13 bases between. Per the germline V gene, CDR1 is SGHAT and CDR2 is FQNNGV. CDR3 in DNA: TGTGCCAGCAGCTTAGGGGCACAGGGAACTGAAAAACTGTTTTTT. It translates to CASSLGAQGTEKLFF.

The chain joins TRBV24-1 to TRBJ2-1; D gene ambiguous. V shed 4 bases and J shed 5 bases, with 5 bases lying between them. This CDR3 comprises 12 residues. Per the germline V gene, CDR1 is KGHDR and CDR2 is SFDVKD. For the CDR3, the DNA is TGTGCCACCAGTGAAAGAGACAATGAGCAGTTCTTC. Translating it yields CATSERDNEQFF.

The V gene is TRBV18, the J gene TRBJ2-3; D is perhaps TRBD2 (6 bases). Germline V gene lookup returns CDR1 KGHSH and CDR2 LQKENI. V was shortened by 1 base and J by 0 bases, with 14 bases between the two germline ends. This CDR3 has 17 residues. The CDR3 DNA reads as TGTGCCAGCTCACCACTAGGCCCCGGGACTAGCACAGATACGCAGTATTTT. Protein product: CASSPLGPGTSTDTQYF.